The clone carrying this TCR beta chain was observed once. The data originate from a study of blood T cell repertoires in COVID-19. Germline V gene sequence: CDR1 SGHRS, CDR2 YFSETQ. V was shortened by 4 bases and J by 0 bases, with 14 bases between the two germline ends. The CDR3 spans 15 residues. Using immunoSEQ multiplex PCR, the repertoire was profiled, and TCRdb retains in-frame clones only, with some absent. The table has a few hundred thousand clones, over 70% seen once. The specimen sequenced was peripheral blood. The TCR comes from an older woman with acute or convalescent COVID-19. J is TRBJ2-7 and V is TRBV5-1; a weak D match, TRBD2 (7 bases). The CDR3 reads CASSRGRGSSYEQYF. The CDR3 DNA is TGCGCCAGCAGCCGAGGGAGGGGGAGCTCCTACGAGCAGTACTTC. Using reference TRBV5-1 and TRBJ2-7 for the parts outside the CDR3, the full variable domain is KAGVTQTPRYLIKTRGQQVTLSCSPISGHRSVSWYQQTPGQGLQFLFEYFSETQRNKGNFPGRFSGRQFSNSRSEMNVSTLELGDSALYLCASSRGRGSSYEQYFGPGTRLTVT.